One T cell receptor (beta chain) is described in this entry. The sample belongs to a study of blood T cell repertoires in COVID-19. Generated by immunoSEQ multiplex PCR, the TCRdb table keeps only in-frame clones and is missing some. The data hold roughly 63,000 clones, with roughly nine tenths observed a single time. The V and J ends lost 3 bases and 3 bases respectively, with 12 bases between them. The germline V gene encodes CDR1 MGHDK and CDR2 SYGVNS. There are 14 residues in the CDR3. The chain employs TRBV25-1 and TRBJ2-7, with D maybe TRBD1 (6 bases). The source of this sequence is a man in his forties or fifties with active COVID-19. The sequencing input was peripheral blood. The CDR3 loop is CASSDLGQNYEQYF. In DNA form, the CDR3 reads TGTGCCAGCAGTGATCTAGGACAGAACTACGAGCAGTACTTC.